This TCR beta chain is drawn from a study of T-cell memory formation after mild COVID-19. Study at large: The TCR clusters were mostly specific to one donor. Study-wide results and caveats: In pre-infection memory, a portion of responding clones appeared, which suggested that cross-reactive memory joined. The study found balanced CD4/CD8 in clones contracting day 15 to 85 and a CD4+ lean in later expanders. Unconfirmed was the SARS-CoV-2 specificity of second-wave clones that peaked on day 37.

This clonotype has more than one count but fewer than ten. Its antigen is not identified. TCRdb itself ran the 5' RACE reads through MiXCR, one entry per CDR3 protein. Of roughly 170,000 distinct CDR3 sequences detected, over 20% appear once; the ten largest clones hold approximately 22%. V was pared by 3 bases and J by 5 bases, with 17 bases between. The length of the CDR3 is 16 residues. This receptor was obtained from an adult woman who had mild COVID-19 (a few samples of this study predate the infection). Cell type and time point are not known. The chain joins TRBV12-3 or TRBV12-4 to TRBJ2-1; TRBD2 might be the D (6 bases). The specimen sequenced was PBMCs or a T cell subset sorted from them (not recorded which). The CDR3 bases are TGTGCCAGCAGTTTGGCAGGGACTCTCCGCAACAATGAGCAGTTCTTC. This encodes CASSLAGTLRNNEQFF.